This record covers a single T cell receptor (beta chain). The data originate from a study of blood T cell repertoires in COVID-19. Study in general: Both acute and convalescent COVID-19 samples were obtained from the United States, Italy and Spain. The cDNA or gDNA used as material had been derived from T cells, B-cell-depleted T cells, or PBMCs.

Authors' processing steps: Amplified reference gene primers provided the basis for estimating nucleated cell counts. Produced via immunoSEQ multiplex PCR; TCRdb's table is partial and in-frame only. The V and J calls and clone size come from that table; D and trimming were worked out from the DNA. This repertoire shows 60,000 or so clones, 76% found once; its top ten account for 6% to 7%. Trimming removed 4 bases at V and 0 bases at J, with 6 bases between. In germline, CDR1 is MNHEY, CDR2 SVGEGT. CDR3 length equals 14 residues. The V and J genes are TRBV6-2 or TRBV6-3 and TRBJ1-4; D not resolved. The specimen sequenced was peripheral blood. The origin of this receptor is a woman aged 45-60 years with active or convalescent COVID-19. As DNA, the CDR3 is TGTGCCAGCAGTTCCCGTCCAACTAATGAAAAACTGTTTTTT. It is translated as CASSSRPTNEKLFF.